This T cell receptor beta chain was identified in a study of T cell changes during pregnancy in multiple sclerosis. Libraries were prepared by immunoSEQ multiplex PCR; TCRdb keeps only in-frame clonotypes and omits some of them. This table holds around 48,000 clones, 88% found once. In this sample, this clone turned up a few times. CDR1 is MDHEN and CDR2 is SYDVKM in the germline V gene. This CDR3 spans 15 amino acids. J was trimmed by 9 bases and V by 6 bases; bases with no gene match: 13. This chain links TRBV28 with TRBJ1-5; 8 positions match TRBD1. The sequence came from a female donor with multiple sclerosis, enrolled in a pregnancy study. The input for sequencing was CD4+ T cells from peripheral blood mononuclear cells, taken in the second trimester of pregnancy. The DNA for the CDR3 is TGTGCCAGCAGCTCAACCCGGAGACAGGGGAGGCCCCAGCATTTT. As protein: CASSSTRRQGRPQHF.